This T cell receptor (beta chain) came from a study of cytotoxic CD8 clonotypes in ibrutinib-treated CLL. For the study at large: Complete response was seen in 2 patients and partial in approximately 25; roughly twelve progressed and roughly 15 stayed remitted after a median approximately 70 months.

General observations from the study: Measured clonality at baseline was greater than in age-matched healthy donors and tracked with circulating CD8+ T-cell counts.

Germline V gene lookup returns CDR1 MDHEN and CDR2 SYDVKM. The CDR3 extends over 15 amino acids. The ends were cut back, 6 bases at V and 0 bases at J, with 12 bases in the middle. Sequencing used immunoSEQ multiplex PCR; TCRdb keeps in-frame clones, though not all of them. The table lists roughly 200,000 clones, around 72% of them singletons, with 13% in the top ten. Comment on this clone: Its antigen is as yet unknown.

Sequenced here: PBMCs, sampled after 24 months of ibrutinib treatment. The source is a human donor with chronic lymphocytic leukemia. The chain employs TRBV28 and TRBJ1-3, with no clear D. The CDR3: CASSSTYHSGNTIYF. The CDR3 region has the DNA TGTGCCAGCAGCTCCACCTACCACTCTGGAAACACCATATATTTT. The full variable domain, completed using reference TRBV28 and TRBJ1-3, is DVKVTQSSRYLVKRTGEKVFLECVQDMDHENMFWYRQDPGLGLRLIYFSYDVKMKEKGDIPEGYSVSREKKERFSLILESASTNQTSMYLCASSSTYHSGNTIYFGEGSWLTVV.